Listed below are T cell receptor beta chains from one sample, sequenced in a study of blood T cell repertoires in COVID-19. Only in-frame clones appear in the TCRdb table, and some are missing; sequencing was by immunoSEQ multiplex PCR. The sample has 350,000 to 450,000 clones; about 85% are singletons. The sequenced sample consisted of peripheral blood. These receptors were obtained from a woman aged 18-35 years with acute or convalescent COVID-19. CDR3s include the opening cysteine and the closing phenylalanine or tryptophan. Each record gives: clone size, J gene, V gene, CDR3 protein. Clone size appears in some rows only: once, few, many, or a class for an expanded clone.

size: NA
J: TRBJ1-2
V: TRBV29-1
CDR3: CSPGRRGNYGYTF

size: few
J: TRBJ2-7
V: TRBV6-5
CDR3: CASHPWATRSYEQYF

size: few
J: TRBJ2-3
V: TRBV6-5
CDR3: CASSRTSGGRDTQYF

size: NA
J: TRBJ2-1
V: TRBV4-1
CDR3: CASSQLHEQFF

size: NA
J: TRBJ1-3
V: TRBV21-1
CDR3: CASSKALQGGGNTIYF

size: few
J: TRBJ1-5
V: TRBV29-1
CDR3: CSVVAPNQPQHF

size: NA
J: TRBJ2-3
V: TRBV6-5
CDR3: CASRRQGADTQYF

size: NA
J: TRBJ2-7
V: TRBV19
CDR3: CASSLAGGRVEQYF

size: NA
J: TRBJ1-2
V: TRBV27
CDR3: CASSFHPGGNGYTF

size: few
J: TRBJ2-7
V: TRBV6-6
CDR3: CASSYSGQGPYEQYF

size: NA
J: TRBJ2-1
V: TRBV7-9
CDR3: CASSRAAGRAPNEQFF

size: NA
J: TRBJ1-1
V: TRBV7-2
CDR3: CASGVGPDREAFF

size: NA
J: TRBJ2-3
V: TRBV10-3
CDR3: CAISEGVGTDTQYF

size: NA
J: TRBJ2-1
V: TRBV5-6
CDR3: CASSFGGSYNEQFF

size: many
J: TRBJ1-2
V: TRBV4-1
CDR3: CASSQGGGTSYGYTF

size: once
J: TRBJ1-2
V: TRBV7-2
CDR3: CASTNRAGDRYGYTF

size: few
J: TRBJ1-2
V: TRBV5-1
CDR3: CASSLGTTNYGYTF

size: NA
J: TRBJ1-2
V: TRBV5-5
CDR3: CASSTTETNYGYTF

size: NA
J: TRBJ2-7
V: TRBV2
CDR3: CASSPGTRTLEQYF

size: NA
J: TRBJ2-3
V: TRBV7-3
CDR3: CASSSSSSTDTQYF

size: NA
J: TRBJ2-4
V: TRBV2
CDR3: CASLVGMDRGRVDIQYF

size: NA
J: TRBJ2-2
V: TRBV5-4
CDR3: CASSLGGGLPGELFF

size: NA
J: TRBJ1-1
V: TRBV4-2
CDR3: CASSQGTGVAFF

size: once
J: TRBJ1-2
V: TRBV19
CDR3: CASSPGDPYGYTF

size: NA
J: TRBJ1-6
V: TRBV10-1
CDR3: CASSEGQGHSPLHF

size: NA
J: TRBJ2-2
V: TRBV7-3
CDR3: CASSLASAGELFF

size: NA
J: TRBJ2-7
V: TRBV4-2
CDR3: CASSPRQGGGYEQYF

size: NA
J: TRBJ2-7
V: TRBV19
CDR3: CASSIGYGLAGDEQYF

size: few
J: TRBJ1-1
V: TRBV7-9
CDR3: CASSYPGGGDTEAFF

size: NA
J: TRBJ1-1
V: TRBV19
CDR3: CASSINSPMQGAGHTEAFF

size: NA
J: TRBJ2-5
V: TRBV9
CDR3: CASSVASGSQETQYF

size: NA
J: TRBJ1-1
V: TRBV6-1
CDR3: CASSEDREAPEAFF

size: NA
J: TRBJ2-7
V: TRBV27
CDR3: CASSSLPLSYEQYF

size: NA
J: TRBJ2-4
V: TRBV9
CDR3: CASSAGLAKNIQYF

size: NA
J: TRBJ2-1
V: TRBV11-2
CDR3: CASRTTLASGGPKDNEQFF

size: NA
J: TRBJ2-7
V: TRBV6-5
CDR3: CASRLAGGPTYEQYF

size: once
J: TRBJ1-2
V: TRBV30
CDR3: CACPRVRGYTF

size: NA
J: TRBJ1-2
V: TRBV29-1
CDR3: CSVETGQGAFYGYTF

size: NA
J: TRBJ1-1
V: TRBV29-1
CDR3: CSVVGQNLNTEAFF

size: NA
J: TRBJ2-3
V: TRBV5-6
CDR3: CASSSGQGTDTQYF

size: NA
J: TRBJ1-2
V: TRBV5-5
CDR3: CASSLAGAPGANYGYTF

size: once
J: TRBJ1-1
V: TRBV5-4
CDR3: CASSLRTGVNTEAFF